This TCR beta chain appears in the sequencing data of a study of CD8 T cells in Susac syndrome. Sequencing of TCR beta was undertaken in CD8+ and CD4+ T cells derived from blood. The CD8+ and CD4+ T cells were negatively isolated, with the TEMRA cells enriched by FACS. Broader study findings: The authors acknowledged that their TCR sequencing and HLA analysis involved a relatively small number of individuals.

Random hexamers were used to reverse transcribe the RNA input (roughly 0.5 to 1 ug). TCRdb used MiXCR to reprocess the immunoSEQ multiplex PCR reads, holding one entry per CDR3 protein. The sample includes roughly 80,000 distinct CDR3 sequences, around 94% of them seen just once. CDR3 length: 12 residues. The trim removed 7 bases at V and 15 bases at J, leaving 10 bases unmatched. About this clonotype itself: Its antigen is unknown.

This TCR was recovered from a human donor in good health. The specimen sequenced was CD8+ T cells from PBMCs. The V gene is TRBV12-3 or TRBV12-4, the J gene TRBJ2-1; the match to TRBD1 covers 9 bases. The CDR3 protein is CASTDPGTGTFF. CDR3 nucleotide sequence: TGTGCCAGCACCGATCCAGGGACAGGGACGTTCTTC.